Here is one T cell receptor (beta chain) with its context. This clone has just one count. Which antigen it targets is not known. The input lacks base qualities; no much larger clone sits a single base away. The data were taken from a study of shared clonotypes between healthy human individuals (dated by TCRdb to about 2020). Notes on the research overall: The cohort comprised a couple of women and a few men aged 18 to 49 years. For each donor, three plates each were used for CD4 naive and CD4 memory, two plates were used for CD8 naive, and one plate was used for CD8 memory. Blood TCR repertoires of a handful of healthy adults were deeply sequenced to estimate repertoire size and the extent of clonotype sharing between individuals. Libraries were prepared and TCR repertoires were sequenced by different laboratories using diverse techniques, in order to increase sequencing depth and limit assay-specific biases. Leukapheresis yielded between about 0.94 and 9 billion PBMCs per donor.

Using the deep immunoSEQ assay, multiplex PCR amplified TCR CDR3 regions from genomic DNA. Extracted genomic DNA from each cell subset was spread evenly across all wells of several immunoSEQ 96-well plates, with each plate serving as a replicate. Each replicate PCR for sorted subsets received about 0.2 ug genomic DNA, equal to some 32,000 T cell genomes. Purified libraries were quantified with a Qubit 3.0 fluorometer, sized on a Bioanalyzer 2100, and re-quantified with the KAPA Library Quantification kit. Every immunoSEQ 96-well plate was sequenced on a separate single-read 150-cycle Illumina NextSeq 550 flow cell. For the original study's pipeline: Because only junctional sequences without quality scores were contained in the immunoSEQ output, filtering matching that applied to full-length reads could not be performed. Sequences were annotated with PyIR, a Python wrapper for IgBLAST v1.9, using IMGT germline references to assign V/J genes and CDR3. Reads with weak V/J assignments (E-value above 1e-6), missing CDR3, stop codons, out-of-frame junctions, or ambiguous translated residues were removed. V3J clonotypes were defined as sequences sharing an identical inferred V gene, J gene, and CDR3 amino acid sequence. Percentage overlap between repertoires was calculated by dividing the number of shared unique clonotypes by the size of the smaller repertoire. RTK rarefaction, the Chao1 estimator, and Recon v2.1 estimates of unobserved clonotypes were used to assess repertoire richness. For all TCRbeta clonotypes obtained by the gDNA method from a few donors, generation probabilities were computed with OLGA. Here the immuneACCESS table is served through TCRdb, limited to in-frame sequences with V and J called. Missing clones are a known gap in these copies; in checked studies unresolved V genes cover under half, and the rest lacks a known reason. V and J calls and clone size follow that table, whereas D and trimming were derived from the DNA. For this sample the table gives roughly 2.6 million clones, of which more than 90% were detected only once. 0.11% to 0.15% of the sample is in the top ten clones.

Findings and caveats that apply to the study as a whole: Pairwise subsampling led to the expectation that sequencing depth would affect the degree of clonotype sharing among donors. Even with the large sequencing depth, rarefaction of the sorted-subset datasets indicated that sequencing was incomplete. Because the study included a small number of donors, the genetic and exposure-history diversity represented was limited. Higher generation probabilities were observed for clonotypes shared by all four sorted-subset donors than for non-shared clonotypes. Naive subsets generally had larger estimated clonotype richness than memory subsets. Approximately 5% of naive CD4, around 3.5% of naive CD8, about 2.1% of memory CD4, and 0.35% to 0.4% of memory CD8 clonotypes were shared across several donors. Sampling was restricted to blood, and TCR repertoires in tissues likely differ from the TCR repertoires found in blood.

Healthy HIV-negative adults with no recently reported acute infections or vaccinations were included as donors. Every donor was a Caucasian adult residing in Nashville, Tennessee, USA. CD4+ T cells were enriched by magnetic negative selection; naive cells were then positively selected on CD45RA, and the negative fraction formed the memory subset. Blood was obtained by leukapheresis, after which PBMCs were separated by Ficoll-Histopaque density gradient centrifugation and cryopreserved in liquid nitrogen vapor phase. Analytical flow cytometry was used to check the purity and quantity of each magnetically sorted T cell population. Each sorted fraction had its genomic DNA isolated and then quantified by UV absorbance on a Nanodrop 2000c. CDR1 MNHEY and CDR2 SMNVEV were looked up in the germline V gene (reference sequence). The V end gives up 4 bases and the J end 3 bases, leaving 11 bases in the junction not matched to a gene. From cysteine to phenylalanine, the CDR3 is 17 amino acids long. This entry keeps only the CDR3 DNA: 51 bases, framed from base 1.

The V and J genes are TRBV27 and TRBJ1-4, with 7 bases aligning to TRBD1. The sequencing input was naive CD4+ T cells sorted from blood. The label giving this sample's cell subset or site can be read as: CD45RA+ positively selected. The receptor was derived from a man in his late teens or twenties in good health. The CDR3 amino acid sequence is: CASSWEKNRGANEKLFF. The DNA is TGTGCCAGCAGTTGGGAAAAGAACAGGGGAGCTAATGAAAAACTGTTTTTT.